These 12 T cell receptor beta chains originate from one sample sequenced in a study of tumor-infiltrating lymphocytes in glioblastoma multiforme. TCRB libraries came from RNA via three nested multiplex PCR rounds. TCRdb reanalysed the multiplex PCR reads using MiXCR and keeps one entry per CDR3 protein. This sample yields around 8,800 distinct CDR3 sequences, of which about 79% are seen a single time; around 76% belongs to the top ten. Sample: brain tumor tissue. These receptors originate from a male donor with glioblastoma.

Notes on this clonotype: A read error may be the cause here, since a much bigger clone is one base away. The chain uses TRBV20-1 and TRBJ1-5; maybe TRBD1 (5 bases). In germline, CDR1 is DFQATT, CDR2 SNEGSKA (reference sequence). The CDR3 runs to 13 residues. The CDR3 nucleotides are TGCAGTGCCGTTTTTAAGGGGAATCATCCCCAGCATTTT. It codes for CSAVFKGNHPQHF.

The J gene is TRBJ2-1, the V gene TRBV11-3, with D perhaps given as TRBD1 or TRBD2 (5 bases each). This CDR3 has 14 amino acids. Germline V lookup: CDR1 SGHNT, CDR2 YENEEA. Trimming took 2 bases from V and 8 from J, leaving 13 bases between them. CDR3 region: CASSLTRGTHEQFF. CDR3 nucleotide sequence: TGTGCCAGCAGCTTAACTCGAGGGACGCATGAGCAGTTCTTC.

CDR3 protein: CASSSDNTGELFF. DNA for the CDR3: TGTGCCAGCAGTTCTGACAACACCGGGGAGCTGTTTTTT. The gene calls are TRBV6-2 or TRBV6-3 and TRBJ2-2, with D unclear. Trimming stripped 4 bases from V and 2 bases from J, with 5 bases between. This CDR3 is 13 amino acids long. Germline assignment: CDR1 MNHEY and CDR2 SVGEGT.

In this sample, this clonotype turned up a few times. This CDR3 is CASAANTEAFF. CDR3 DNA sequence: TGTGCCAGCGCGGCGAACACTGAAGCTTTCTTT. This sequence joins TRBV7-9 and TRBJ1-1, with D unresolved. There are 11 residues in the CDR3. Germline-derived CDR1 and CDR2 are SEHNR and FQNEAQ (reference sequence). V shed 8 bases and J shed 1 base, with 5 bases lying between them.

V is TRBV11-2 and J is TRBJ1-1; no clear D. V was shortened by 6 bases and J by 0 bases, with 8 bases between the two germline ends. CDR1 SGHAT and CDR2 FQNNGV come from the germline V gene. The CDR3 spans 13 residues. In DNA, the CDR3 is TGTGCCAGCAGTTTACACCTGAACACTGAAGCTTTCTTT. Translating it yields CASSLHLNTEAFF. The whole variable domain, remainder taken from reference TRBV11-2 and TRBJ1-1, is EAGVAQSPRYKIIEKRQSVAFWCNPISGHATLYWYQQILGQGPKLLIQFQNNGVVDDSQLPKDRFSAERLKGVDSTLKIQPAKLEDSAVYLCASSLHLNTEAFFGQGTRLTVV.

This clonotype was detected only once. V usage is TRBV20-1 and J usage is TRBJ1-4; no clear D gene. The length of the CDR3 is 14 residues. The V gene lost 7 bases and the J gene lost 4 bases, with 16 bases spanning the gap. Germline V lookup: CDR1 DFQATT, CDR2 SNEGSKA (reference sequence). The DNA for the CDR3 is TGCAGTGTAGTGGGCGCGAACCGTAATGAAAAACTGTTTTTT. Residues: CSVVGANRNEKLFF.

Comment on this clonotype: A junction end diverges from the germline sequence, so it may reflect a read error. This chain joins TRBV6-2 or TRBV6-3 and TRBJ2-3; D unclear. Germline CDR1 and CDR2: MNHEY and SVGEGT. CDR3 length: 14 residues. CDR3 bases: TGTGCCAGCAGCACGACGCCGAACACAAATACGCGGTATTTT. It translates to CASSTTPNTNTRYF.

This clonotype turned up a few times. The chain uses TRBV20-1 and TRBJ2-1, with D unclear. Trimming stripped 1 base from V and 14 bases from J, with 21 bases between. CDR1 and CDR2 (germline): DFQATT, SNEGSKA (reference sequence). This CDR3 region has 14 residues. Here the CDR3 DNA reads TGCAGTGCTAGAGGGGCCCAGATAGGGATCACGGAGTTCTTC. It translates to CSARGAQIGITEFF.

In this sample, this clonotype turned up a few times. Given a much more abundant clone one base away, this may be a read error. V gene TRBV11-1 combines with J gene TRBJ2-6; no reliable D call. CDR3 size: 15 residues. Germline V CDR1 and CDR2: SGHAT, FQDESV (reference sequence). Between the trimmed V and J ends, which lost 3 bases and 4 bases, there was a span of 10 bases. The CDR3 loop reads CASSFVTLGANVLTF. CDR3 in DNA: TGTGCCAGCAGCTTTGTAACGTTGGGGGCCAACGTCCTGACTTTC.

The genes are TRBV20-1 and TRBJ2-3; 15 nucleotides line up with TRBD2. J lost 2 bases, V lost 3 bases, and 15 bases had no gene match. The CDR3 sequence is 20 residues long. Germline CDR1 is DFQATT and CDR2 is SNEGSKA (reference sequence). The CDR3 loop is CSASHPGLAGGSSTTDTQYF. The DNA for the CDR3 is TGCAGTGCTAGTCACCCCGGACTAGCGGGAGGGTCGAGTACCACAGATACGCAGTATTTT.

This clonotype has more than one count but fewer than ten. At one of its ends the junction is not consistent with the germline gene, which may arise from a read error. This chain uses TRBV6-5 with TRBJ2-1; 7 positions agree with TRBD1. The CDR3 runs 15 residues. CDR1 and CDR2 (germline): MNHEY, SVGAGI. CDR3 sequence reads: CASSYEGGLTNERFF. CDR3 DNA: TGTGCCAGCAGTTACGAAGGGGGCTTAACCAATGAGCGGTTCTTC.

This chain links TRBV20-1 with TRBJ2-2; TRBD1 matches at 8 bases. Germline lookup yields CDR1 DFQATT and CDR2 SNEGSKA (reference sequence). With 1 base clipped from V and 4 bases from J, the junction kept 2 bases outside the gene matches. This CDR3 is 14 amino acids long. Here the CDR3 reads CSARVDRATGELFF. CDR3 nucleotide sequence: TGCAGTGCTAGAGTGGACAGGGCCACCGGGGAGCTGTTTTTT.